The 21 T cell receptor beta chains below come from one sample, sequenced in a study of cytomegalovirus exposure and HLA in healthy donors. 13 Jbeta primers and 60 Vbeta primers were used for the PCR. Sequenced by immunoSEQ multiplex PCR; TCRdb stores in-frame clones only, minus some. The data hold 90,000 to 150,000 clones, with 65% to 85% observed a single time. Sequences were obtained from PBMCs. The receptors stem from a man in his fifties or sixties in good health and CMV-seronegative.

J is TRBJ2-6 and V is TRBV5-6, with 11 bases fitting TRBD1. V lost 3 bases, J lost 0 bases, and 2 bases stayed unmatched. Per germline, CDR1 SGHDT and CDR2 YYEEEE. This CDR3 spans 17 amino acids. CDR3 loop: CASSYGQGASGANVLTF. The CDR3 DNA sequence: TGTGCCAGCAGCTACGGACAGGGGGCCTCTGGGGCCAACGTCCTGACTTTC. Full variable domain (missing parts from reference TRBV5-6 and TRBJ2-6): DAGVTQSPTHLIKTRGQQVTLRCSPKSGHDTVSWYQQALGQGPQFIFQYYEEEERQRGNFPDRFSGHQFPNYSSELNVNALLLGDSALYLCASSYGQGASGANVLTFGAGSRLTVL.

The rearrangement uses TRBV4-3 and TRBJ2-3; 9 positions agree with TRBD1. CDR3 length equals 16 residues. Germline lookup yields CDR1 LGHNA and CDR2 YSLEER. Unmatched junction bases numbered 8, after V lost 4 bases and J lost 3 bases. As DNA, the CDR3 is TGCGCCAGCAGCCGAATGGGACAGGGCGTGACAGATACGCAGTATTTT. It is translated as CASSRMGQGVTDTQYF.

V gene TRBV6-5 combines with J gene TRBJ2-5, with D possibly matching TRBD2 (5 bases). Matching the DNA end better, TRBJ2-7 makes the J call doubtful. The CDR3 has 13 residues. The germline CDR1 and CDR2 sequences are MNHEY and SVGAGI. The CDR3 region is CASRFRETYEQYF. The CDR3 nucleotides read TGTGCCAGCAGGTTTCGGGAAACCTACGAGCAGTACTTC.

V gene TRBV19 combines with J gene TRBJ1-2; unclear D gene. The CDR3 sequence is 16 residues long. V was shortened by 3 bases and J by 8 bases, with 22 bases between the two germline ends. Germline loops: CDR1 LNHDA, CDR2 SQIVND (reference sequence). The CDR3 DNA follows: TGTGCCAGTAGTATCATCCCGGGAGGGAGGGCCGGAGGCTACACCTTC. This encodes CASSIIPGGRAGGYTF.

The chain combines TRBV14 with TRBJ2-7; a possible D gene is TRBD1 (5 bases). The V gene lost 1 base and the J gene lost 2 bases, with 12 bases spanning the gap. Germline CDR1 and CDR2: SGHDN and FVKESK. This CDR3 comprises 15 residues. The CDR3 loop is CASSQGHTGPYEQYF. Written as DNA, the CDR3 is TGTGCCAGCAGCCAAGGACATACAGGCCCCTACGAGCAGTACTTC.

Here the CDR3 reads CASQRYTGELFF. The DNA for the CDR3 is TGTGCCAGCCAACGGTACACCGGGGAGCTGTTTTTT. The rearrangement joins TRBV7-6 to TRBJ2-2; D ambiguous. V lost 8 bases and J lost 3, with 7 bases in between. The CDR3 loop spans 12 amino acids. CDR1 and CDR2 (germline): SGHVS, FNYEAQ.

The rearrangement links TRBV4-2 to TRBJ2-3, with D possibly being TRBD2 (6 bases). Germline loops: CDR1 LGHNA, CDR2 YNFKEQ. CDR3 size: 16 residues. The V gene lost 1 base and the J gene lost 0 bases, with 11 bases spanning the gap. The CDR3 DNA is TGTGCCAGCAGCCAAGCGGTTAGCGGAAGCACAGATACGCAGTATTTT. Translation gives CASSQAVSGSTDTQYF.

Note on this clone: This sample includes further DNA sequences coding for the same CDR3. This chain uses TRBV28 with TRBJ2-7, with 7 nucleotides matching TRBD1. The CDR3 totals 13 residues. Germline V gene lookup returns CDR1 MDHEN and CDR2 SYDVKM. Germline trimming cut 6 bases from V and 1 base from J; bases unmatched to any gene: 3. The CDR3: CASSSGQSYEQYF. CDR3 bases: TGTGCCAGCAGCTCGGGACAGTCCTACGAGCAGTACTTC.

This clone was counted only a few times. The chain is built from TRBV29-1 and TRBJ1-4; 8 bases align to TRBD1. This CDR3 contains 14 residues. Germline V gene sequence: CDR1 SQVTM, CDR2 ANQGSEA. The trim removed 5 bases at V and 7 bases at J, leaving 9 bases unmatched. The CDR3 nucleotides are TGCAGCGTTCCCTCCGGGACAGGCGGTGAAAAACTGTTTTTT. Amino acid sequence: CSVPSGTGGEKLFF.

The chain recombines TRBV7-2 with TRBJ1-4; D is uncertain. The V end lost 1 base, the J end lost 8 bases, and 5 bases lay between the germline ends. Germline assignment: CDR1 SGHTA and CDR2 FQGNSA. This CDR3 has 12 amino acids. This CDR3 is CASSLVAEKLFF. The CDR3 DNA follows: TGTGCCAGCAGCTTAGTAGCCGAAAAACTGTTTTTT.

J is TRBJ2-5 and V is TRBV2; 12 positions agree with TRBD2. In germline, CDR1 is SNHLY, CDR2 FYNNEI. The CDR3 totals 16 residues. Unmatched junction bases numbered 8, after V lost 7 bases and J lost 2 bases. The CDR3: CASMMASGGGQETQYF. The CDR3, as DNA: TGTGCCAGCATGATGGCTAGCGGGGGGGGACAAGAGACCCAGTACTTC.

The chain employs TRBV9 and TRBJ2-3; TRBD2 aligns across 8 bases. Losses at the gene ends were 5 bases for V and 6 bases for J; bases not matched to a gene: 8. The CDR3 consists of 14 residues. The germline CDR1 and CDR2 sequences are SGDLS and YYNGEE. CDR3 amino acids: CASRPGLEFDTQYF. CDR3 DNA: TGTGCCAGCAGACCGGGACTAGAGTTCGATACGCAGTATTTT.

This sequence joins TRBV27 and TRBJ2-1; possibly TRBD2 for D (6 bases). The V end was cut by 3 bases, the J end by 6 bases, with 12 bases between. Germline V gives CDR1 MNHEY, CDR2 SMNVEV (reference sequence). The CDR3 spans 14 residues. CDR3 nucleotide sequence: TGTGCCAGCAGTTTCCCAGAGGGAGGCAATGAGCAGTTCTTC. Amino acids: CASSFPEGGNEQFF.

This chain uses TRBV5-1 with TRBJ2-3; tentative D call: TRBD2 (6 bases). The CDR3 covers 15 residues. Germline CDR1 and CDR2: SGHRS and YFSETQ. V was trimmed by 4 bases and J by 1 base, leaving 13 bases between them. The CDR3 sequence: CASSVREPRTDTQYF. Written as DNA, the CDR3 is TGCGCCAGCAGCGTACGGGAGCCTCGCACAGATACGCAGTATTTT.

The chain uses TRBV18 and TRBJ1-1, with D maybe TRBD1 (5 bases). This CDR3 comprises 14 residues. The V gene lost 5 bases and the J gene lost 0 bases, with 10 bases spanning the gap. Per germline, CDR1 KGHSH and CDR2 LQKENI. CDR3 in amino acids: CASSSGGVNTEAFF. The CDR3, as DNA: TGTGCCAGCTCATCGGGGGGTGTGAACACTGAAGCTTTCTTT.

The chain is built from TRBV10-3 and TRBJ2-7; 9 nucleotides agree with TRBD2. CDR3 length equals 16 residues. After removal of 4 bases from V and 8 bases from J, the junction contained 15 bases not matched to a gene. Per the germline V gene, CDR1 is ENHRY and CDR2 is SYGVKD. The CDR3, as DNA: TGTGCCATCAGTGGGGGGGAGTCGCGGGAGGGGTATAAGCAGTACTTC. Amino acid sequence: CAISGGESREGYKQYF.

The chain couples TRBV9 to TRBJ1-4, with D unclear. Germline CDR1 is SGDLS and CDR2 is YYNGEE. The CDR3 covers 13 residues. Trimming took off 4 bases at V and 5 bases at J, with 9 bases between the two ends. CDR3 bases: TGTGCCAGCAGCAGAAACGGGAATGAAAAACTGTTTTTT. Its protein is CASSRNGNEKLFF. Looking up the rest from reference TRBV9 and TRBJ1-4 gives the full variable domain: DSGVTQTPKHLITATGQRVTLRCSPRSGDLSVYWYQQSLDQGLQFLIQYYNGEERAKGNILERFSAQQFPDLHSELNLSSLELGDSALYFCASSRNGNEKLFFGSGTQLSVL.

The V and J genes are TRBV6-1 and TRBJ1-5, with D perhaps TRBD1 (6 bases). V dropped 2 bases and J dropped 7 bases, with 12 bases sitting between them. The CDR3 is 14 residues long. Per germline, CDR1 MNHNS and CDR2 SASEGT. CDR3 bases: TGTGCCAGCAGTGAATCCCAGGGGTGGCAGCCCCAGCATTTT. This codes for CASSESQGWQPQHF.

This clone appeared a few times. The chain carries TRBV5-4 and TRBJ2-5; 7 nucleotides line up with TRBD1. CDR3 size: 14 residues. J was trimmed by 5 bases and V by 4 bases; bases with no gene match: 8. CDR1 SGHNT and CDR2 YYREEE come from the germline V gene (reference sequence). CDR3 region: CASSPGGYEETQYF. The CDR3 coding sequence is TGTGCCAGCAGCCCAGGGGGTTACGAGGAGACCCAGTACTTC.

A word on this clone: At one boundary the junction diverges from the germline segment, which might be a read error. The chain joins TRBV6-5 to TRBJ2-7; D is undetermined. Looked up from germline, CDR1 is MNHEY and CDR2 is SVGAGI. This CDR3 comprises 16 residues. CDR3 DNA sequence: TGTGCCCGCAGTTACTCGAGTACGTACTCCTACTACGAGCAGTACTTC. This translates into CARSYSSTYSYYEQYF.

The rearrangement joins TRBV7-2 to TRBJ1-5; weak D call: TRBD1 (5 bases). Germline assignment: CDR1 SGHTA and CDR2 FQGNSA. Trimming left V 0 bases short and J 7 bases short, with 10 bases between. The CDR3 runs 14 residues. Here the CDR3 reads CASSLAAGLQPQHF. Written as DNA, the CDR3 is TGTGCCAGCAGCTTAGCGGCAGGGCTCCAGCCCCAGCATTTT.